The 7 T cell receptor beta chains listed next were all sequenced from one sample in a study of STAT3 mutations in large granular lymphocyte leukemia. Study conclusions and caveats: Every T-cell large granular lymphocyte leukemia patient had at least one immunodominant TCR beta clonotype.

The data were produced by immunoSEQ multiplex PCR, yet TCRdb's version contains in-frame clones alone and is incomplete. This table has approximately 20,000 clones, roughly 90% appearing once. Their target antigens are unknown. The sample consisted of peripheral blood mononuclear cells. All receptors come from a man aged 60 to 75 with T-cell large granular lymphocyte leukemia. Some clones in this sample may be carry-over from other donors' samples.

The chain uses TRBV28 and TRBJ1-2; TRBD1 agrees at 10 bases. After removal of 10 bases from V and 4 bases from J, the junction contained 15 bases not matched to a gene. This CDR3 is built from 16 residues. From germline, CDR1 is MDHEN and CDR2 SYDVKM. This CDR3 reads CATLLLRDRGGYGYTF. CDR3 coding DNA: TGTGCCACCCTGCTTCTCCGGGACAGGGGCGGCTATGGCTACACCTTC.

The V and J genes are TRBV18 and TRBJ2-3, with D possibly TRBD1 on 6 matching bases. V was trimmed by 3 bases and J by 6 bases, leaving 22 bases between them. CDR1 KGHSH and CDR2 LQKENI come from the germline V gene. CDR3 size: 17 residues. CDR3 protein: CASSPVLAIGGSDTQYF. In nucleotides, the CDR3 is TGTGCCAGCTCACCCGTACTGGCTATAGGGGGTTCGGATACGCAGTATTTT.

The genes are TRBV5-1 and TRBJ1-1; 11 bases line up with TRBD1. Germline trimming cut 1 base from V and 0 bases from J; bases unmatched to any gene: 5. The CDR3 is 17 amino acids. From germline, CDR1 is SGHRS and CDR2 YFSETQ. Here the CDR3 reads CASSLRGTGGLNTEAFF. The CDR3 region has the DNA TGCGCCAGCAGCTTGAGGGGGACAGGGGGGCTGAACACTGAAGCTTTCTTT.

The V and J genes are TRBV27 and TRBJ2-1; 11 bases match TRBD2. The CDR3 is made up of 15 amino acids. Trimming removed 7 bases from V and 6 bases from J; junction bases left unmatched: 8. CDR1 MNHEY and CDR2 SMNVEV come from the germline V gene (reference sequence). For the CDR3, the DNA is TGTGCCAGCACCCGAGGACTAGCGGGTCTCAATGAGCAGTTCTTC. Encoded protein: CASTRGLAGLNEQFF.

The CDR3 reads CASSLVPTRGGSPLHF. CDR3 DNA: TGTGCCAGCAGCTTAGTCCCGACGAGGGGTGGTTCACCCCTCCACTTT. The gene calls are TRBV11-2 and TRBJ1-6, with D tentatively TRBD1 (5 bases). Trimming removed 1 base at V and 9 bases at J, with 16 bases between. The CDR3 extends over 16 amino acids. Looked up from germline, CDR1 is SGHAT and CDR2 is FQNNGV.

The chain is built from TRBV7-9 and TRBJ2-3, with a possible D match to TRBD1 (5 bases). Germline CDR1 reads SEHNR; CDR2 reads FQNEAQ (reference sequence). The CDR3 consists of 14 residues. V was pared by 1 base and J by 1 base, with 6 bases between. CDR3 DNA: TGTGCCAGCAGCTTAGAAGGGGGCACAGATACGCAGTATTTT. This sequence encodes CASSLEGGTDTQYF.

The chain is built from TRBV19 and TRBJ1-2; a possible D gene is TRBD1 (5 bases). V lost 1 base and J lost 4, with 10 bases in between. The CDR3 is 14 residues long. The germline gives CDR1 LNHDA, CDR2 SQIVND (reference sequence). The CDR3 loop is CASSIGGSVYGYTF. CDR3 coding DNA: TGTGCCAGTAGTATAGGGGGGTCGGTCTATGGCTACACCTTC.